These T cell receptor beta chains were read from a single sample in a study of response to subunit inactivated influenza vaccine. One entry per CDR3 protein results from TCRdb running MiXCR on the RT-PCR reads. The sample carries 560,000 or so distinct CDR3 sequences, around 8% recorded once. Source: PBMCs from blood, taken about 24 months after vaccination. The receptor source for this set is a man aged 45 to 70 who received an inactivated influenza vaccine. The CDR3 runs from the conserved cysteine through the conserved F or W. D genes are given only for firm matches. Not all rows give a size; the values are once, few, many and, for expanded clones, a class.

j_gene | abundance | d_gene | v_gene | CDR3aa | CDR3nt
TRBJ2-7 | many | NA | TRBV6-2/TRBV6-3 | CASSYGRAYEQYF | TGTGCCAGCAGTTATGGCAGGGCCTACGAGCAGTACTTC
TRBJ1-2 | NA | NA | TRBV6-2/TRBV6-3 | CASSRRPHYGYTF | TGTGCCAGCAGCCGCAGGCCCCACTATGGCTACACCTTC
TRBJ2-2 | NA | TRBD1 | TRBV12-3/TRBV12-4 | CASSRGQGAHGELFF | TGTGCCAGCAGTAGAGGACAGGGTGCCCACGGGGAGCTGTTTTTT
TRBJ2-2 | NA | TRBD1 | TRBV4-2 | CASSQEDRGFTGELFF | TGTGCCAGCAGCCAAGAGGACAGGGGGTTTACCGGGGAGCTGTTTTTT
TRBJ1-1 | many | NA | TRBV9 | CASSVVGGPNTEAFF | TGTGCCAGCAGCGTAGTGGGGGGACCGAACACTGAAGCTTTCTTT
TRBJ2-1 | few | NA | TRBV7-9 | CASRPPWGEQFF | TGTGCCAGCAGGCCTCCATGGGGTGAGCAGTTCTTC
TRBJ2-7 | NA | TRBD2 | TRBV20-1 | CSARGGTSGSRYEQYF | TGCAGTGCTAGGGGTGGGACTAGCGGGAGTAGGTACGAGCAGTACTTC
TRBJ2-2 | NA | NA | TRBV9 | CASSVALGPGTNTGELFF | TGTGCCAGCAGCGTAGCGTTGGGCCCGGGAACGAACACCGGGGAGCTGTTTTTT
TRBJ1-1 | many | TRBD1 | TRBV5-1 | CASSELGQGLFSAEAFF | TGCGCCAGCAGCGAACTGGGACAGGGGCTGTTCAGTGCTGAAGCTTTCTTT
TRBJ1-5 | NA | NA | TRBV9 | CASSILRWAGVQPQHF | TGTGCCAGCAGCATCCTCCGGTGGGCAGGGGTCCAGCCCCAGCATTTT
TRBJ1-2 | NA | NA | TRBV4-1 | CASSQTNGYGYTF | TGCGCCAGCAGCCAGACGAACGGCTATGGCTACACCTTC
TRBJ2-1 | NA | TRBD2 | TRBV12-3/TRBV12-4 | CASSLKRGAGGFHEQFF | TGTGCCAGCAGTTTAAAAAGAGGAGCGGGGGGGTTCCATGAGCAGTTCTTC
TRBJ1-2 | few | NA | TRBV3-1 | CASSQEKGRGPTPVYGYTF | TGTGCCAGCAGCCAAGAAAAGGGCCGGGGCCCTACCCCCGTCTATGGCTACACCTTC
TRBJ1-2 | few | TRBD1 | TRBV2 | CAIYTWTGDATNYGYTF | TGTGCCATTTATACGTGGACAGGCGACGCGACTAACTATGGCTACACCTTC
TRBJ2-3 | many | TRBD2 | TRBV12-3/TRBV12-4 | CASSFRLAGADTQYF | TGTGCCAGCAGTTTTAGACTAGCGGGAGCAGATACGCAGTATTTT
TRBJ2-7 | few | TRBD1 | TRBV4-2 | CASSLPTGANEQYF | TGTGCCAGCAGCTTACCGACAGGGGCGAACGAGCAGTACTTC
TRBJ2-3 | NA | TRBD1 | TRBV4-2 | CASSQSTWTGRPDTQYF | TGTGCCAGCAGTCAGTCCACTTGGACAGGGCGGCCAGATACGCAGTATTTT
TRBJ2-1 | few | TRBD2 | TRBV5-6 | CASSWTSGFYNEQFF | TGTGCCAGCAGCTGGACTAGCGGGTTCTACAATGAGCAGTTCTTC
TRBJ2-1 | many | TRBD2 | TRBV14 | CASTSGLALRGEQFF | TGTGCCAGCACCTCGGGACTAGCACTCCGTGGTGAGCAGTTCTTC
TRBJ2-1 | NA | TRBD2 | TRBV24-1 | CATSDLGLAGAPQEQFF | TGTGCCACCAGTGATTTGGGACTAGCGGGGGCCCCTCAAGAGCAGTTCTTC
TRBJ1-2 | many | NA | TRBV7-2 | CASSLMDGGSGYTF | TGTGCCAGCAGCTTAATGGACGGGGGAAGTGGCTACACCTTC
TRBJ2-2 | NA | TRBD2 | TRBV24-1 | CATSETGGPTGELFF | TGTGCCACCAGTGAGACGGGGGGGCCCACCGGGGAGCTGTTTTTT
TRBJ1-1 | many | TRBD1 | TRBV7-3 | CASSQPGGKAFF | TGTGCCAGCAGCCAACCAGGGGGCAAAGCTTTCTTT